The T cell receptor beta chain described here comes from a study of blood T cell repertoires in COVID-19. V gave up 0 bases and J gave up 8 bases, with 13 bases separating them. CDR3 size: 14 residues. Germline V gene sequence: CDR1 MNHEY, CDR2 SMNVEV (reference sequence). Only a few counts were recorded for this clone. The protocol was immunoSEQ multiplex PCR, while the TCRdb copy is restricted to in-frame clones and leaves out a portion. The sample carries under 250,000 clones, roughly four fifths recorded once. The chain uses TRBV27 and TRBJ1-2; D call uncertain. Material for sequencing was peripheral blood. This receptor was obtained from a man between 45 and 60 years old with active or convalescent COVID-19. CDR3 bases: TGTGCCAGCAGTTTATCGTCAGATATCGGGGGCTACACCTTC. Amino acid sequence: CASSLSSDIGGYTF.